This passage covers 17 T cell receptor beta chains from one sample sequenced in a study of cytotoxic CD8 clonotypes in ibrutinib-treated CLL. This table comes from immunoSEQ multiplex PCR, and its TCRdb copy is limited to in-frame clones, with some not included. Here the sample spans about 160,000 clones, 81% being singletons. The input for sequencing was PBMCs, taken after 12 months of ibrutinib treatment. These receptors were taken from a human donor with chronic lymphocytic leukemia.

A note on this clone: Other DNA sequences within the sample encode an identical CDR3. The CDR3 spells CASSPGRGGANVLTF. As DNA, the CDR3 is TGTGCCAGCAGCCCGGGTCGGGGTGGAGCCAACGTCCTGACTTTC. The chain uses TRBV7-3 and TRBJ2-6; D is possibly TRBD2 (5 bases). The V end lost 5 bases, the J end lost 7 bases, and 15 bases lay between the germline ends. The CDR3 has 15 amino acids. From germline, CDR1 is SGHTA and CDR2 FQGTGA.

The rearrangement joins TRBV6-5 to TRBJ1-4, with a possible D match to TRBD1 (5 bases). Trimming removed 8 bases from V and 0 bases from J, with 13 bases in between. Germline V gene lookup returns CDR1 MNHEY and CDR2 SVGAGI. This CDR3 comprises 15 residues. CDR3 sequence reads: CASGVETATNEKLFF. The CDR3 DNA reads TGTGCCAGCGGGGTGGAGACAGCAACTAATGAAAAACTGTTTTTT.

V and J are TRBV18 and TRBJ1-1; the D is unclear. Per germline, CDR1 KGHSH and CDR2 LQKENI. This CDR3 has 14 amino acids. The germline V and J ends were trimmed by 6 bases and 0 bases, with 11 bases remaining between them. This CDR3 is CASSYTFMNTEAFF. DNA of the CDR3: TGTGCCAGCTCTTATACTTTTATGAACACTGAAGCTTTCTTT. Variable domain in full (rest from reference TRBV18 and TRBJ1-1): NAGVMQNPRHLVRRRGQEARLRCSPMKGHSHVYWYRQLPEEGLKFMVYLQKENIIDESGMPKERFSAEFPKEGPSILRIQQVVRGDSAAYFCASSYTFMNTEAFFGQGTRLTVV.

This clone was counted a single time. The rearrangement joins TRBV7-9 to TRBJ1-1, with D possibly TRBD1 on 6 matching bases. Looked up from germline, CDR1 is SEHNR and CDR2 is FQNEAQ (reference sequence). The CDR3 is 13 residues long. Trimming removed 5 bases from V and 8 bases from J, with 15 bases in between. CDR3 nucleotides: TGTGCCAGCAGCCACGAAGGGGGGAGGGAAGCTTTCTTT. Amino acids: CASSHEGGREAFF.

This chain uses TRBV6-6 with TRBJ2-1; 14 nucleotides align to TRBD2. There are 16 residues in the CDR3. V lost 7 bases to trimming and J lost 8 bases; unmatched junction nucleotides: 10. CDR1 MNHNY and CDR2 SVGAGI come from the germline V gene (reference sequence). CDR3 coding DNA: TGTGCCAGCACCCAGCCGGGGACTAGCGGGGGTTATGAGCAGTTCTTC. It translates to CASTQPGTSGGYEQFF.

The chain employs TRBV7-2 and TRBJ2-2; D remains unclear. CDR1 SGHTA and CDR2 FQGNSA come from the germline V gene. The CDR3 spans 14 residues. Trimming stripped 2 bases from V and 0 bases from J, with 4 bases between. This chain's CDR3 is CASSLTANTGELFF. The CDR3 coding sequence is TGTGCCAGCAGCTTAACAGCGAACACCGGGGAGCTGTTTTTT.

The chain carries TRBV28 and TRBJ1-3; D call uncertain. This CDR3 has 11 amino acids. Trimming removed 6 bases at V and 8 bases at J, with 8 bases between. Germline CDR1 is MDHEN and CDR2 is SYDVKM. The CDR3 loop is CASSSYYTIYF. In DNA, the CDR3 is TGTGCCAGCAGCTCTTATTACACCATATATTTT.

The CDR3 loop reads CASSIEHNNQPQHF. The CDR3 nucleotides read TGTGCCAGTAGTATAGAACATAACAATCAGCCCCAGCATTTT. V gene TRBV19 combines with J gene TRBJ1-5; D gene uncertain. V was shortened by 0 bases and J by 3 bases, with 6 bases between the two germline ends. CDR3 length equals 14 residues. Germline V gene sequence: CDR1 LNHDA, CDR2 SQIVND (reference sequence).

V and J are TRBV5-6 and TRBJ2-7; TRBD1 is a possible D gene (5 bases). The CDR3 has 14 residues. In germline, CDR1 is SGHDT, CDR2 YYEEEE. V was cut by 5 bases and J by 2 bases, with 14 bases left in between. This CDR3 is CASSKGERAYEQYF. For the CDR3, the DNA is TGTGCCAGCAGTAAAGGGGAAAGGGCCTACGAGCAGTACTTC.

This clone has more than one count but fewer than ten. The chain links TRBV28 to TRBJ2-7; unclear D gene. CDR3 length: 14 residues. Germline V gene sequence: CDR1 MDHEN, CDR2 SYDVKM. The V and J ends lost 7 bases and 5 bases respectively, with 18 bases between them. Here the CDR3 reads CASNSFRVSNEQYF. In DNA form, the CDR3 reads TGTGCCAGCAACAGTTTTCGGGTTTCAAACGAGCAGTACTTC.

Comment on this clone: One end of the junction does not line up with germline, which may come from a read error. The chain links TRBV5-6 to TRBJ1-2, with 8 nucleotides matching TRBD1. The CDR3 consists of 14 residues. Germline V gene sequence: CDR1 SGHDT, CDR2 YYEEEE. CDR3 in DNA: TGTGCCAGCACCAGGACAGGGCCCACCTATGTCTACACCTTC. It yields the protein CASTRTGPTYVYTF.

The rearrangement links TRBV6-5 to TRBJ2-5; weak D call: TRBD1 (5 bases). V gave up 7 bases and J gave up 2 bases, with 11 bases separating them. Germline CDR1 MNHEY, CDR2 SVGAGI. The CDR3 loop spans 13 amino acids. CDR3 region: CASISDSQETQYF. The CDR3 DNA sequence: TGTGCCAGCATCTCCGACAGTCAAGAGACCCAGTACTTC.

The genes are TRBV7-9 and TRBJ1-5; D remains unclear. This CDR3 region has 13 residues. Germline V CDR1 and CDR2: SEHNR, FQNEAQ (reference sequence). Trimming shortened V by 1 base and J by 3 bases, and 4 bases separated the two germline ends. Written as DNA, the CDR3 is TGTGCCAGCAGCTTAGATTACAATCAGCCCCAGCATTTT. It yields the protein CASSLDYNQPQHF.

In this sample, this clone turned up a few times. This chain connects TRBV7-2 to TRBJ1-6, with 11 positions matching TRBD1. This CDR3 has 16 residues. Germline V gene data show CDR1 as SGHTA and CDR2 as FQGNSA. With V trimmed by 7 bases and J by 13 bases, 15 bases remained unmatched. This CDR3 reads CASNHFEFGTGGPLHF. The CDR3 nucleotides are TGTGCCAGCAACCACTTCGAGTTTGGGACAGGGGGGCCCCTCCACTTT. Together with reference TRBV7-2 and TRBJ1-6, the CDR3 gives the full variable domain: GAGVSQSPSNKVTEKGKDVELRCDPISGHTALYWYRQSLGQGLEFLIYFQGNSAPDKSGLPSDRFSAERTGGSVSTLTIQRTQQEDSAVYLCASNHFEFGTGGPLHFGNGTRLTVT.

The DNA of the CDR3 is TGTGCCAGCAACCCTCCGGGGGGAGAGGGCGGGGAGCTGTTTTTT. It codes for CASNPPGGEGGELFF. The rearrangement joins TRBV7-2 to TRBJ2-2; the match to TRBD2 covers 7 bases. The CDR3 is made up of 15 amino acids. Germline trimming cut 7 bases from V and 7 bases from J; bases unmatched to any gene: 12. Germline lookup yields CDR1 SGHTA and CDR2 FQGNSA.

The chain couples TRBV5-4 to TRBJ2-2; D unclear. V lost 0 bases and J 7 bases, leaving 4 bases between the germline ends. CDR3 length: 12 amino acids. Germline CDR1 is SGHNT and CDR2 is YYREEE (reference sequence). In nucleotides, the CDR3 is TGTGCCAGCAGCTTGGCCGTCGGGGAGCTGTTTTTT. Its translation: CASSLAVGELFF. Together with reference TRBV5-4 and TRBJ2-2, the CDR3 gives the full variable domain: ETGVTQSPTHLIKTRGQQVTLRCSSQSGHNTVSWYQQALGQGPQFIFQYYREEENGRGNFPPRFSGLQFPNYSSELNVNALELDDSALYLCASSLAVGELFFGEGSRLTVL.

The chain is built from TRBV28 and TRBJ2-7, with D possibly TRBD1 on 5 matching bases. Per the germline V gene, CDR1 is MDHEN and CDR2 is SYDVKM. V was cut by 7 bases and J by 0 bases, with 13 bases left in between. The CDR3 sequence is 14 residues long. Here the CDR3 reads CASTRQKSSYEQYF. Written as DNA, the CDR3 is TGTGCCAGCACCAGACAGAAAAGCTCCTACGAGCAGTACTTC.